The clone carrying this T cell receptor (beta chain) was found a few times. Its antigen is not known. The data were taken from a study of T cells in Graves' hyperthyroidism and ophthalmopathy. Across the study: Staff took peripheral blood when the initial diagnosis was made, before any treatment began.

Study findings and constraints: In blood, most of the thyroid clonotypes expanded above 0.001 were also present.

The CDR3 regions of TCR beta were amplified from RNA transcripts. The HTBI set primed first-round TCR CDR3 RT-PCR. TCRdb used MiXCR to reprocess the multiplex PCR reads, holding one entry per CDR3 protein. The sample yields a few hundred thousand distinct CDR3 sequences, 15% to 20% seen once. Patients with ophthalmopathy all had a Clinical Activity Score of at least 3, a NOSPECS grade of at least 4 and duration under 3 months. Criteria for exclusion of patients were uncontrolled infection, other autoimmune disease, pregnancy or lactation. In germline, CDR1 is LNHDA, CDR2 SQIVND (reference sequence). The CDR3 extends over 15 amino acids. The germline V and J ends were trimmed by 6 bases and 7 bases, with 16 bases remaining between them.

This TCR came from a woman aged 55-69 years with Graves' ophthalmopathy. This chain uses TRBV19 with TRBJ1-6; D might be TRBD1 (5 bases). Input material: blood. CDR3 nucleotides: TGTGCCAGTAGAGTCGACAGTGTGCTCAATTCACCCCTCCACTTT. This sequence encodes CASRVDSVLNSPLHF.